These 17 T cell receptor beta chains were all obtained from the same sample, sequenced in a study of blood T cell repertoires in COVID-19. This table comes from immunoSEQ multiplex PCR, and its TCRdb copy is limited to in-frame clones, with some not included. The sample yields 250,000 to 300,000 clones, 81% seen once. What was sequenced was peripheral blood. Source of these receptors: a woman aged 60-75 years with active or convalescent COVID-19.

This clone was found many times. The gene calls are TRBV30 and TRBJ2-7; D is possibly TRBD1 (5 bases). The CDR3 is 14 residues long. CDR1 GTSNPN and CDR2 SVGIG come from the germline V gene (reference sequence). Trimming took 3 bases from V and 0 from J, leaving 12 bases between them. The CDR3 DNA reads as TGTGCCTGGAGGCAGGGAATGAGCTCCTACGAGCAGTACTTC. This codes for CAWRQGMSSYEQYF. Filled out from reference TRBV30 and TRBJ2-7, the complete variable domain reads SQTIHQWPATLVQPVGSPLSLECTVEGTSNPNLYWYRQAAGRGLQLLFYSVGIGQISSEVPQNLSASRPQDRQFILSSKKLLLSDSGFYLCAWRQGMSSYEQYFGPGTRLTVT.

V gene TRBV2 combines with J gene TRBJ1-6; 8 bases map to TRBD1. Germline V gives CDR1 SNHLY, CDR2 FYNNEI. This CDR3 spans 15 amino acids. V shed 7 bases and J 9 bases; nucleotides not matched to a gene: 11. CDR3 nucleotides: TGTGCCAGCACCAAGGTGGGACAGGCTTCTTCACCCCTCCACTTT. It encodes CASTKVGQASSPLHF.

J is TRBJ1-2 and V is TRBV19; 8 bases are a match to TRBD1. This CDR3 has 13 amino acids. The germline CDR1 and CDR2 sequences are LNHDA and SQIVND (reference sequence). The V gene end was trimmed by 7 bases and the J gene end by 4 bases; junction bases not matched to a gene: 5. The CDR3: CASIGTGTYGYTF. Here the CDR3 DNA reads TGTGCCAGTATAGGGACAGGTACCTATGGCTACACCTTC.

The CDR3: CAISDFQGADLHF. The CDR3 DNA reads as TGTGCCATCAGTGATTTCCAGGGCGCAGACCTCCACTTT. The chain links TRBV10-3 to TRBJ1-6; maybe TRBD1 (5 bases). V was trimmed by 3 bases and J by 15 bases, leaving 15 bases between them. The CDR3 length is 13 residues. Germline values: CDR1 ENHRY, CDR2 SYGVKD.

The V call is TRBV15, the J call TRBJ1-1; D not resolved. CDR3 length: 16 amino acids. Trimming took off 1 base at V and 2 bases at J, with 14 bases between the two ends. Germline V CDR1 and CDR2: LNHNV, YYDKDF (reference sequence). The CDR3 region has the DNA TGTGCCACCAGCAGAGCTCAGGCGGAGGTTAACACTGAAGCTTTCTTT. Encoded protein: CATSRAQAEVNTEAFF.

The chain couples TRBV10-1 to TRBJ2-1; D possibly corresponds to TRBD2 (5 bases). Germline loops: CDR1 WNHNN, CDR2 SYGVQD (reference sequence). Trimming removed 5 bases at V and 5 bases at J, with 13 bases between. This CDR3 has 14 amino acids. The CDR3 protein is CASSREPGNNEQFF. CDR3 DNA: TGCGCCAGCAGTAGAGAGCCCGGGAACAATGAGCAGTTCTTC.

The chain employs TRBV29-1 and TRBJ2-5; TRBD1 matches at 12 bases. V shed 6 bases and J 5 bases; nucleotides not matched to a gene: 7. Germline lookup yields CDR1 SQVTM and CDR2 ANQGSEA. The CDR3 contains 14 residues. The CDR3 sequence: CSVGTGGLRETQYF. In nucleotides, the CDR3 is TGCAGCGTGGGGACAGGGGGCCTAAGGGAGACCCAGTACTTC. Complete variable domain (other parts from reference TRBV29-1 and TRBJ2-5): SAVISQKPSRDICQRGTSLTIQCQVDSQVTMMFWYRQQPGQSLTLIATANQGSEATYESGFVIDKFPISRPNLTFSTLTVSNMSPEDSSIYLCSVGTGGLRETQYFGPGTRLLVL.

A few counts support this clone. This rearrangement joins TRBV9 to TRBJ1-1; 8 bases are a match to TRBD1. The CDR3 extends over 16 amino acids. Germline assignment: CDR1 SGDLS and CDR2 YYNGEE. The ends lost 0 bases at V and 4 bases at J; junction bases unmatched: 8. The CDR3 DNA is TGTGCCAGCAGCGTAGGCCCCCAGGGGGCGAGCACTGAAGCTTTCTTT. Residues: CASSVGPQGASTEAFF.

The chain is built from TRBV6-2 or TRBV6-3 and TRBJ2-1; 8 bases agree with TRBD1. The trim removed 0 bases at V and 1 base at J, leaving 11 bases unmatched. The CDR3 has 19 residues. Per the germline V gene, CDR1 is MNHEY and CDR2 is SVGEGT. DNA of the CDR3: TGTGCCAGCAGTTACTCGATTGAGCAGGGGGCGGTTTCCTACAATGAGCAGTTCTTC. It specifies CASSYSIEQGAVSYNEQFF.

This clone was detected only a few times. This chain connects TRBV7-2 to TRBJ2-4; TRBD1 is a possible D gene (7 bases). Between the trimmed V and J ends, which lost 7 bases and 7 bases, there was a span of 17 bases. CDR1 is SGHTA and CDR2 is FQGNSA in the germline V gene. The CDR3 consists of 14 residues. Written as DNA, the CDR3 is TGTGCCAGCACCCTAAGACAGGGAGGCAACATTCAGTACTTC. It codes for CASTLRQGGNIQYF.

There are a few counts of this clone. This chain connects TRBV30 to TRBJ1-3; D unclear. Trimming pared 0 bases from V and 0 bases from J, leaving 18 bases between. Per germline, CDR1 GTSNPN and CDR2 SVGIG (reference sequence). The CDR3 sequence is 18 residues long. The CDR3, as DNA: TGTGCCTGGAGTGTCCCTCTGGGCCATTTTTTCTCTGGAAACACCATATATTTT. Amino acids: CAWSVPLGHFFSGNTIYF.

The chain couples TRBV6-1 to TRBJ1-6, with D possibly being TRBD1 (5 bases). Germline values: CDR1 MNHNS, CDR2 SASEGT. Trimming cost V 3 bases and J 4 bases, with 7 bases left between them. This CDR3 region has 14 residues. The CDR3 DNA reads as TGTGCCAGCAGTGAGGGACTGTATAATTCACCCCTCCACTTT. Its protein is CASSEGLYNSPLHF.

V gene TRBV6-2 or TRBV6-3 combines with J gene TRBJ1-5; TRBD1 agrees at 9 bases. Trimming removed 6 bases from V and 2 bases from J; junction bases left unmatched: 20. The CDR3 is made up of 20 amino acids. Germline V gene data show CDR1 as MNHEY and CDR2 as SVGEGT. The DNA for the CDR3 is TGTGCCAGCAGCCCGCTTATCTGGACAGGGGCGCGAGGTGGCAATCAGCCCCAGCATTTT. Translating gives CASSPLIWTGARGGNQPQHF.

This rearrangement joins TRBV5-3 to TRBJ1-5; TRBD1 aligns across 10 bases. TRBV5-3 counts as an open reading frame of uncertain function. With V trimmed by 4 bases and J by 4 bases, 20 bases remained unmatched. This CDR3 region has 20 residues. CDR3: CARSLLEPGQGQGGNQPQHF. CDR3 nucleotide sequence: TGTGCCAGAAGCCTACTTGAACCGGGACAGGGGCAAGGGGGGAATCAGCCCCAGCATTTT.

The V gene is TRBV14, the J gene TRBJ2-5; a weak D match, TRBD1 (5 bases). This CDR3 contains 16 residues. Germline V lookup: CDR1 SGHDN, CDR2 FVKESK. V dropped 0 bases and J dropped 7 bases, with 18 bases sitting between them. The CDR3 region has the DNA TGTGCCAGCAGCCAAGATGTAGCAGGGTGGCCGGGGACCCAGTACTTC. Its translation: CASSQDVAGWPGTQYF.

The chain employs TRBV7-2 and TRBJ1-1, with D perhaps TRBD1 (6 bases). Trimming cost V 5 bases and J 2 bases, with 12 bases left between them. CDR3 size: 14 residues. CDR1 and CDR2 (germline): SGHTA, FQGNSA. The DNA of the CDR3 is TGTGCCAGCAGCGCCTTACAGGGAAACACTGAAGCTTTCTTT. It is translated as CASSALQGNTEAFF.

This rearrangement joins TRBV27 to TRBJ1-2; 7 bases are a match to TRBD1. From germline, CDR1 is MNHEY and CDR2 SMNVEV (reference sequence). The CDR3 is made up of 16 amino acids. The trim removed 5 bases at V and 3 bases at J, leaving 12 bases unmatched. The CDR3 loop reads CASSPGEGAAYYGYTF. CDR3 DNA: TGTGCCAGCAGTCCCGGCGAGGGGGCGGCTTACTATGGCTACACCTTC.